This T cell receptor beta chain was identified during a study of blood T cell repertoires in COVID-19. Researchers sorted participants into cohorts using their self-reported clinical history. Data came from immunoSEQ multiplex PCR; TCRdb stores just in-frame clones and leaves some out. The data contain about 210,000 clones, around 81% of them singletons. The V and J ends lost 5 bases and 8 bases, in that order; junction bases with no gene match: 16. CDR3 size: 16 residues. Germline lookup yields CDR1 GTSNPN and CDR2 SVGIG (reference sequence). The V and J genes are TRBV30 and TRBJ2-1; 9 nucleotides agree with TRBD2. This TCR derives from a woman aged 45-59 years with acute COVID-19. The material sequenced was PBMCs or T cells enriched from blood (not recorded which). The CDR3 reads CAWGGTPGTSRHEQFF. Written as DNA, the CDR3 is TGTGCCTGGGGGGGGACCCCCGGGACTAGCCGACATGAGCAGTTCTTC.